The 8 T cell receptor beta chains listed next were all sequenced from one sample in a study of cytomegalovirus exposure and HLA in healthy donors. The protocol was immunoSEQ multiplex PCR, while the TCRdb copy is restricted to in-frame clones and leaves out a portion. This sample has tens of thousands of clones; approximately 93% occur once, and the top ten carry 2.5% to 4%. Sequencing used PBMCs. These receptors were obtained from a woman aged 18-29 years in good health and CMV-seropositive.

This clone was recorded once. This rearrangement joins TRBV13 to TRBJ1-2; TRBD1 might be the D (6 bases). V lost 5 bases and J 3 bases, leaving 19 bases between the germline ends. The CDR3 extends over 16 amino acids. Germline V gene data show CDR1 as PRHDT and CDR2 as FYEKMQ (reference sequence). The CDR3, as DNA: TGTGCCAGCAGCCCTAGAGCAGGGGCACAGGACTATGGCTACACCTTC. Its protein product is CASSPRAGAQDYGYTF.

Here the CDR3 DNA reads TGTGCCAGCAGCCCCCATTGGACAAGTGATAATTCACCCCTCCACTTT. Protein sequence: CASSPHWTSDNSPLHF. The V call is TRBV4-2, the J call TRBJ1-6; D perhaps matches TRBD1 (5 bases). V was trimmed by 4 bases and J by 5 bases, leaving 15 bases between them. Germline V gene sequence: CDR1 LGHNA, CDR2 YNFKEQ. This CDR3 spans 16 amino acids.

The gene calls are TRBV28 and TRBJ2-3; a weak D match, TRBD1 (5 bases). V was pared by 5 bases and J by 0 bases, with 9 bases between. The CDR3 sequence is 14 residues long. Germline loops: CDR1 MDHEN, CDR2 SYDVKM. In DNA form, the CDR3 reads TGTGCCAGCAGTCGAAGGGGTAGCACAGATACGCAGTATTTT. This translates into CASSRRGSTDTQYF. Combining the CDR3 with reference TRBV28 and TRBJ2-3 gives the whole variable domain DVKVTQSSRYLVKRTGEKVFLECVQDMDHENMFWYRQDPGLGLRLIYFSYDVKMKEKGDIPEGYSVSREKKERFSLILESASTNQTSMYLCASSRRGSTDTQYFGPGTRLTVL.

The chain combines TRBV4-1 with TRBJ2-5; a possible D gene is TRBD1 (6 bases). From germline, CDR1 is MGHRA and CDR2 YSYEKL. Trimming stripped 0 bases from V and 1 base from J, with 9 bases between. This CDR3 has 15 amino acids. CDR3 coding DNA: TGCGCCAGCAGCCAAGAGGGGGCCTCCCAAGAGACCCAGTACTTC. It codes for CASSQEGASQETQYF.

The chain joins TRBV6-4 to TRBJ2-1; 9 nucleotides align to TRBD2. Unmatched junction bases numbered 6, after V lost 6 bases and J lost 9 bases. This CDR3 is built from 13 residues. Per germline, CDR1 MRHNA and CDR2 SNTAGT. CDR3 region: CASSGTSLGEQFF. DNA for the CDR3: TGTGCCAGCAGCGGGACTAGCCTCGGTGAGCAGTTCTTC.

The chain recombines TRBV5-1 with TRBJ2-1; 7 bases are shared with TRBD2. From germline, CDR1 is SGHRS and CDR2 YFSETQ. The CDR3 totals 18 residues. J was trimmed by 1 base and V by 1 base; bases with no gene match: 11. CDR3 in DNA: TGCGCCAGCAGCTTGAGGCCTTTAACCGGGGGGTCCTACAATGAGCAGTTCTTC. This codes for CASSLRPLTGGSYNEQFF.

The CDR3 bases are TGTGCCAGCAGTGACAGGGGTTTTGCCAATCAGCCCCAGCATTTT. It translates to CASSDRGFANQPQHF. The chain combines TRBV6-1 with TRBJ1-5, with TRBD1 as a possible D gene (6 bases). This CDR3 spans 15 amino acids. The V end was cut by 3 bases, the J end by 3 bases, with 12 bases between. The germline V gene has CDR1 MNHNS and CDR2 SASEGT.

The chain combines TRBV11-3 with TRBJ2-1; D might be TRBD2 (5 bases). CDR1 and CDR2 from the germline V gene are SGHNT and YENEEA. The CDR3 covers 17 residues. Between the trimmed V and J ends, which lost 1 base and 0 bases, there was a span of 13 bases. The CDR3 sequence: CASSLGSGLSSYNEQFF. In nucleotides, the CDR3 is TGTGCCAGCAGCTTAGGGAGCGGCCTAAGCTCCTACAATGAGCAGTTCTTC.